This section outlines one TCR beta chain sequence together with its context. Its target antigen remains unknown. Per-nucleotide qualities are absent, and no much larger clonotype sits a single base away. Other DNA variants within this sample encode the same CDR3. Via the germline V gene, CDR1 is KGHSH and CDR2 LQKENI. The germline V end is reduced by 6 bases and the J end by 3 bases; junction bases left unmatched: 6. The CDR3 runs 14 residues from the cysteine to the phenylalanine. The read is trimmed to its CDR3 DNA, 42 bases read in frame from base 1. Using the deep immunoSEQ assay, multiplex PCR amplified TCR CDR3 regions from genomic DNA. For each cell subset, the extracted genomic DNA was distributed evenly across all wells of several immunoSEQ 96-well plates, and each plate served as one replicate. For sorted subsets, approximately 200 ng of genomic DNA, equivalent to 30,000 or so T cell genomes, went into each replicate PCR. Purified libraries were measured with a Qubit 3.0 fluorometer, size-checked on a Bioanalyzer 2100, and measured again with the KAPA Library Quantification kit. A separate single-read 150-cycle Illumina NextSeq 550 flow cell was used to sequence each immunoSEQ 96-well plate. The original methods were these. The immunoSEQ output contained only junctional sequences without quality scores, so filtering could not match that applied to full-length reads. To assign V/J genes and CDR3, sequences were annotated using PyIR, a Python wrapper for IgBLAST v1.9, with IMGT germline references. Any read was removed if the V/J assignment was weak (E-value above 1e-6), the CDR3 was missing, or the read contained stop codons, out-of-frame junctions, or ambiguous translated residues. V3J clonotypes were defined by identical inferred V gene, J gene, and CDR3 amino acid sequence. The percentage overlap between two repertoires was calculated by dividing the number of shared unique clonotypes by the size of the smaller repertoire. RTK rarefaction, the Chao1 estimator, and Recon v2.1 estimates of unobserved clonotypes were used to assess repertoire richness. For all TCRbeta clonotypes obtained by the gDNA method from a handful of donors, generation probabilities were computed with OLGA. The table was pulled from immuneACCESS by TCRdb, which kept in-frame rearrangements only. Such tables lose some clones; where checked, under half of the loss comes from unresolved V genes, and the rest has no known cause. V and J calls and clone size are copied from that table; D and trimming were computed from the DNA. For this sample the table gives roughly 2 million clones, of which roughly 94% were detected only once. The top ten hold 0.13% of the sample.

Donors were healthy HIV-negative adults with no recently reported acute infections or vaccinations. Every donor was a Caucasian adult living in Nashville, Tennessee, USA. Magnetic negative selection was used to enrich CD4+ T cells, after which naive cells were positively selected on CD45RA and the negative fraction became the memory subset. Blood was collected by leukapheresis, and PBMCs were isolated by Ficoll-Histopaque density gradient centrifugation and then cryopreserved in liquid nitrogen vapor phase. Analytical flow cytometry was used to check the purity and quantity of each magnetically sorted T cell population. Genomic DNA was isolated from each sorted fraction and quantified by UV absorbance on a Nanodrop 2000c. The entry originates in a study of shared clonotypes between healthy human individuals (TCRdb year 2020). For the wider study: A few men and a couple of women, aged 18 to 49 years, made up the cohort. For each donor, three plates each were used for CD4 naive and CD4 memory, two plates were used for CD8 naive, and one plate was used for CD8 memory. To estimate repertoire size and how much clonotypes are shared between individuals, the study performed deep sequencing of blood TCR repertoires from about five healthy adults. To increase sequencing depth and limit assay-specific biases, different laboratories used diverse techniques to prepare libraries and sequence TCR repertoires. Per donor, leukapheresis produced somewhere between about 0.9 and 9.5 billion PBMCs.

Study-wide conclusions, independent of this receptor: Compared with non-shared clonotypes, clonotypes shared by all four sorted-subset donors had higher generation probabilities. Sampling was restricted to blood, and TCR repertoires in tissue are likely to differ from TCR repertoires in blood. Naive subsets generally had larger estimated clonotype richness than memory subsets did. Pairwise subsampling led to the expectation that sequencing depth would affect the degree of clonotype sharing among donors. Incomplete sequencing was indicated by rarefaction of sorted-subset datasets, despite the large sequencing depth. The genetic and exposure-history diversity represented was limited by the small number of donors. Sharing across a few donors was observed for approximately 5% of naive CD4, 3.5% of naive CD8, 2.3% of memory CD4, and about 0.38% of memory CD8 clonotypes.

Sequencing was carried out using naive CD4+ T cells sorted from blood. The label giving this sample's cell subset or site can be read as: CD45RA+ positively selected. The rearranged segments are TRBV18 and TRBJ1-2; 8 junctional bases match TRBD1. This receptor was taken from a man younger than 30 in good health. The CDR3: CASSPLTGDYGYTF. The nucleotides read TGTGCCAGCTCTCCCTTGACAGGGGACTATGGCTACACCTTC.